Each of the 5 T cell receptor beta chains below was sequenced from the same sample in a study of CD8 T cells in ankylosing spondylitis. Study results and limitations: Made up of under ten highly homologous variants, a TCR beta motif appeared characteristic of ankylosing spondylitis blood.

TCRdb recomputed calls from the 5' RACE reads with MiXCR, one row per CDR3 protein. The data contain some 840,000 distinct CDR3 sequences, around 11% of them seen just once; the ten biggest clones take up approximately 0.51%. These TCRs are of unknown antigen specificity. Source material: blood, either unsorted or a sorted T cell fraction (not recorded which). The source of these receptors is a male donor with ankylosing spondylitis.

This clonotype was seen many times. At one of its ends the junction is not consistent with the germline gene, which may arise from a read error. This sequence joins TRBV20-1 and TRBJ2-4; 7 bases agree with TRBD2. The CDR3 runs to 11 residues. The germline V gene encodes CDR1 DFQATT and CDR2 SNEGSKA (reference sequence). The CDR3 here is CSARDPRDYLF. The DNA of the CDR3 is TGCAGTGCTAGAGACCCCCGGGACTACTTATTC.

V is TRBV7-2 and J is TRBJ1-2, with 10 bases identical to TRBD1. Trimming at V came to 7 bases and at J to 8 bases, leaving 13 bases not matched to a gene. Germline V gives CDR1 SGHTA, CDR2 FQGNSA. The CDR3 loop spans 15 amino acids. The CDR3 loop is CASNPRTGTGAGYTF. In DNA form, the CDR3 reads TGTGCCAGCAACCCCAGGACCGGGACAGGGGCAGGCTACACCTTC. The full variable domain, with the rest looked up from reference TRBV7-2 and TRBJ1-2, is GAGVSQSPSNKVTEKGKDVELRCDPISGHTALYWYRQSLGQGLEFLIYFQGNSAPDKSGLPSDRFSAERTGGSVSTLTIQRTQQEDSAVYLCASNPRTGTGAGYTFGSGTRLTVV.

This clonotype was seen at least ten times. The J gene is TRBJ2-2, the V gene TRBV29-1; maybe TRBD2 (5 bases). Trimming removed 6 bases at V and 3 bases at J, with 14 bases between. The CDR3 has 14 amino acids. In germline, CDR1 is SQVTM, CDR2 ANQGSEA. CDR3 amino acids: CSVVGRVDTGELFF. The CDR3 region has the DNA TGCAGCGTGGTGGGGAGAGTGGACACCGGGGAGCTGTTTTTT.

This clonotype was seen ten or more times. CDR3 coding DNA: TGTGCCAGCAGTTCCGGACGGAGACTGAACTATGGCTACACCTTC. Translating it yields CASSSGRRLNYGYTF. The genes are TRBV12-3 or TRBV12-4 and TRBJ1-2; D unclear. CDR3 length: 15 amino acids. The V gene lost 4 bases and the J gene lost 2 bases, with 14 bases spanning the gap.

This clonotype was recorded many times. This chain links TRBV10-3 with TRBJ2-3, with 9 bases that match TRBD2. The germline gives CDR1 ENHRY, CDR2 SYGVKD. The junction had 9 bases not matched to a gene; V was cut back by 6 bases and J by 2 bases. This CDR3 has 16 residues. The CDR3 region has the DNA TGTGCCATCAGCAGAAAAGGCGGGGGGGCCACAGATACGCAGTATTTT. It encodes CAISRKGGGATDTQYF.